This T cell receptor (beta chain) was profiled in a study of graft-versus-host responses after intestinal transplantation. The V and J ends lost 2 bases and 8 bases respectively, with 12 bases between them. The CDR3 runs 13 residues. CDR1 and CDR2 (germline): SGHTA, FQGNSA. Sequencing was performed with immunoSEQ multiplex PCR; in TCRdb, only in-frame clones are kept and a portion is missing. Counted here are tens of thousands of clones, 89% occurring once; the ten biggest clones make up around 2.3%. Of note for this clone: Its antigen is undetermined.

This chain uses TRBV7-2 with TRBJ1-1; no clear D. The sequencing here drew on unstimulated CD8+ T cells sorted from spleen or lymph node cells, taken before intestinal transplant. The origin of this receptor is a human donor who received an intestinal transplant. As DNA, the CDR3 is TGTGCCAGCAGCTTATTGGCAACGCACGAAGCTTTCTTT. Encoded protein: CASSLLATHEAFF.